This T cell receptor beta chain is from a study of cytomegalovirus exposure and HLA in healthy donors. Regarding the study as a whole: The productive fraction for most TCR beta V segments was about 87% or about 30% in an earlier analysis.

A remark on this clone: Antigen unknown.

PCR was performed using 60 Vbeta and 13 Jbeta primers. Measured with immunoSEQ multiplex PCR; TCRdb has only the in-frame clones, and not every one. The sample has approximately 140,000 clones, about 75% seen once. The CDR3 consists of 17 residues. CDR1 LNHDA and CDR2 SQIVND come from the germline V gene (reference sequence). V was shortened by 1 base and J by 0 bases, with 15 bases between the two germline ends. This rearrangement joins TRBV19 to TRBJ1-2, with D hard to call. Sample: PBMCs. The TCR was taken from a man in his forties in good health and CMV-seronegative. Here the CDR3 reads CASSIVAGLQANYGYTF. As DNA, the CDR3 is TGTGCCAGTAGTATAGTAGCCGGACTCCAGGCTAACTATGGCTACACCTTC. Filled out from reference TRBV19 and TRBJ1-2, the complete variable domain reads DGGITQSPKYLFRKEGQNVTLSCEQNLNHDAMYWYRQDPGQGLRLIYYSQIVNDFQKGDIAEGYSVSREKKESFPLTVTSAQKNPTAFYLCASSIVAGLQANYGYTFGSGTRLTVV.